What follows are 3 T cell receptor beta chains derived from one specimen sequenced in a study of blood T cell repertoires in COVID-19. Data came from immunoSEQ multiplex PCR; TCRdb stores just in-frame clones and leaves some out. The sample has roughly 230,000 clones; 80% to 90% are singletons. Sequenced: peripheral blood. The receptors shown here come from a woman aged 40 to 50 who had recovered from COVID-19.

This rearrangement joins TRBV25-1 to TRBJ2-1; D is uncertain. The CDR3 covers 14 residues. Germline assignment: CDR1 MGHDK and CDR2 SYGVNS. V shed 5 bases and J shed 8 bases, with 16 bases lying between them. For the CDR3, the DNA is TGTGCCAGCAGTCCCTCAAGCGCCCCTTATGAGCAGTTCTTC. Its translation: CASSPSSAPYEQFF. The full variable domain, in which reference TRBV25-1 and TRBJ2-1 provide the parts outside the CDR3, is EADIYQTPRYLVIGTGKKITLECSQTMGHDKMYWYQQDPGMELHLIHYSYGVNSTEKGDLSSESTVSRIRTEHFPLTLESARPSHTSQYLCASSPSSAPYEQFFGPGTRLTVL.

The DNA of the CDR3 is TGTGCCAGCAGCGGGGGGTCTGCCTATGGCTACACCTTC. Translated, it gives CASSGGSAYGYTF. The chain combines TRBV2 with TRBJ1-2; a weak D match, TRBD1 (5 bases). The CDR3 covers 13 residues. Germline lookup yields CDR1 SNHLY and CDR2 FYNNEI. Between the trimmed V and J ends, which lost 6 bases and 4 bases, there was a span of 12 bases. Full variable domain (remainder filled in from reference TRBV2 and TRBJ1-2): EPEVTQTPSHQVTQMGQEVILRCVPISNHLYFYWYRQILGQKVEFLVSFYNNEISEKSEIFDDQFSVERPDGSNFTLKIRSTKLEDSAMYFCASSGGSAYGYTFGSGTRLTVV.

The chain couples TRBV21-1 to TRBJ2-7; the table calls TRBD1, which could not be checked here. TRBV21-1 is recorded as a pseudogene. CDR3 size: 17 residues. Here the CDR3 reads CASNIPRFPDRWYEQYF. The CDR3 DNA follows: TGTGCCAGCAACATCCCCCGTTTCCCGGACAGGTGGTACGAGCAGTACTTC.